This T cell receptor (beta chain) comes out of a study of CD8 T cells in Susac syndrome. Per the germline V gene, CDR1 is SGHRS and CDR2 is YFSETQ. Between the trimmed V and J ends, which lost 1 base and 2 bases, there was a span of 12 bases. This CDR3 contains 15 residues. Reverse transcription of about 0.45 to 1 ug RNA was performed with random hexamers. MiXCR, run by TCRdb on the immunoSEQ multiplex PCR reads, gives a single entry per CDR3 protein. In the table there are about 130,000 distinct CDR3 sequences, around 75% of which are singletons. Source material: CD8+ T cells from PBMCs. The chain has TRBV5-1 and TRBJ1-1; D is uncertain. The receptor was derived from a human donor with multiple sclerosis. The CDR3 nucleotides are TGCGCCAGCAGCTTGTCAAGCGGGAGCAACACTGAAGCTTTCTTT. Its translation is CASSLSSGSNTEAFF.